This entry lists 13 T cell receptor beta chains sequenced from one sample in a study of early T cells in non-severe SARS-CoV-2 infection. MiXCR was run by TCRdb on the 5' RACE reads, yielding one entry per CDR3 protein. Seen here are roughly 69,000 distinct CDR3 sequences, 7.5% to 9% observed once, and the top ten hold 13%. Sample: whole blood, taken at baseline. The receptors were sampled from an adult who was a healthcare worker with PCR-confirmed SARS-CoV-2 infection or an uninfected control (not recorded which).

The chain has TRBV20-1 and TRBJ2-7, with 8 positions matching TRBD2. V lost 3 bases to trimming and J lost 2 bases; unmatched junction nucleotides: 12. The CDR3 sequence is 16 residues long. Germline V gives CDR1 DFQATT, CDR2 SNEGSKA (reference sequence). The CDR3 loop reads CSARPPGLGPTYEQYF. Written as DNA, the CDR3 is TGCAGTGCTAGGCCTCCGGGACTAGGCCCAACCTACGAGCAGTACTTC.

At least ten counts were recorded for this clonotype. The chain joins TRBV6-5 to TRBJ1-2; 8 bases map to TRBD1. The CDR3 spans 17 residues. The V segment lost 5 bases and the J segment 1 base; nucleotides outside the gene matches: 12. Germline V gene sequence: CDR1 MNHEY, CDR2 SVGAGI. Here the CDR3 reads CASSPWQGAVGNYGYTF. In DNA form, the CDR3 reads TGTGCCAGCAGTCCTTGGCAGGGGGCAGTGGGTAACTATGGCTACACCTTC.

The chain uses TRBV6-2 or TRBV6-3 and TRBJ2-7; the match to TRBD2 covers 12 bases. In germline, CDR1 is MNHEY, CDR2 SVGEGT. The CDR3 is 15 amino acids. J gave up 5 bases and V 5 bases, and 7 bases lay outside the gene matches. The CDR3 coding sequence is TGTGCCAGCAGTCATGGGACTAGCGGGTCTGACGAGCAGTACTTC. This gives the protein CASSHGTSGSDEQYF.

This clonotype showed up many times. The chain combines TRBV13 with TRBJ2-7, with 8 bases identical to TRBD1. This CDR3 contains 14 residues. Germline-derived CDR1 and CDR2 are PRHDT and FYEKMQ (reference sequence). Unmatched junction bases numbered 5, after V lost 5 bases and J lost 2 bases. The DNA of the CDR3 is TGTGCCAGCAGCATGGGACAGGCTACCTACGAGCAGTACTTC. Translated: CASSMGQATYEQYF.

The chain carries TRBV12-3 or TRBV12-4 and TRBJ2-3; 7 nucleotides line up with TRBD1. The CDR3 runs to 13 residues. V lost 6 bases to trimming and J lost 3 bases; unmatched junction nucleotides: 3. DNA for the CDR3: TGTGCCAGCAGCGGGACAGCTACAGATACGCAGTATTTT. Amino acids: CASSGTATDTQYF.

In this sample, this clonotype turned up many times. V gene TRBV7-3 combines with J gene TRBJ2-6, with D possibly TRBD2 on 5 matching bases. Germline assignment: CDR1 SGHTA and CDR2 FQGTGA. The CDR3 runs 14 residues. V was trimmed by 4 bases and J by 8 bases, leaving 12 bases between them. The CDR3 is CASSSDFPSNVLTF. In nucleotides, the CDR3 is TGTGCCAGCAGCTCGGACTTTCCGTCCAACGTCCTGACTTTC.

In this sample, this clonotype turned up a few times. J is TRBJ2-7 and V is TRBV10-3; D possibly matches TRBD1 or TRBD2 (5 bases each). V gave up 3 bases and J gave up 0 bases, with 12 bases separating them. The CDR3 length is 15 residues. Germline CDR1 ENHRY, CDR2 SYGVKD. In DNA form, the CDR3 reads TGTGCCATCAGTGAAGGGGACCCGTCCTCCTACGAGCAGTACTTC. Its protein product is CAISEGDPSSYEQYF.

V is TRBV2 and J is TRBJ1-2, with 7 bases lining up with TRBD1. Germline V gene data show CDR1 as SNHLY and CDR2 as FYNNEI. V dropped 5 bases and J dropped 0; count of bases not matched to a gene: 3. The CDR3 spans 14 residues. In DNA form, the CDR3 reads TGTGCCAGCAGTCGGGACAGCGCTAACTATGGCTACACCTTC. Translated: CASSRDSANYGYTF.

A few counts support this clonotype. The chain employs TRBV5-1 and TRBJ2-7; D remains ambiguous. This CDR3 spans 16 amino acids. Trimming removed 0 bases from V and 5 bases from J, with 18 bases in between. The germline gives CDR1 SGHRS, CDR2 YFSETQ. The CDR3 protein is CASSLGVHNPSNEQYF. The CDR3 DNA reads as TGCGCCAGCAGCTTGGGGGTCCACAACCCCTCGAACGAGCAGTACTTC.

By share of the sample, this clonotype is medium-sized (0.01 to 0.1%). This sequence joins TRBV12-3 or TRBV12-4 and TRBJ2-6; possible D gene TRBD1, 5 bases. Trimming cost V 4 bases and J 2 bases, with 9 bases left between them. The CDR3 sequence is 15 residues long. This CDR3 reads CASSSRVTGANVLTF. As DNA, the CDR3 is TGTGCCAGCAGTTCCAGGGTAACTGGGGCCAACGTCCTGACTTTC.

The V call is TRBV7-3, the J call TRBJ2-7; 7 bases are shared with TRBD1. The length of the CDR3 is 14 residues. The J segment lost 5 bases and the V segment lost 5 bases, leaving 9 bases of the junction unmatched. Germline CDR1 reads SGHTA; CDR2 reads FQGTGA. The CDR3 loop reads CASSTTGSKHEQYF. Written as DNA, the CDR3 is TGTGCCAGCAGCACGACAGGGTCTAAGCACGAGCAGTACTTC.

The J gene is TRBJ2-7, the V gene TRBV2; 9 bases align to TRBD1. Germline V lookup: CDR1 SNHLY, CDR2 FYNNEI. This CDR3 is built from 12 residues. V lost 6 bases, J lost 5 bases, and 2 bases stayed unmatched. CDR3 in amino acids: CASRDRGDEQYF. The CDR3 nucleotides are TGTGCCAGCAGGGACAGGGGTGACGAGCAGTACTTC.

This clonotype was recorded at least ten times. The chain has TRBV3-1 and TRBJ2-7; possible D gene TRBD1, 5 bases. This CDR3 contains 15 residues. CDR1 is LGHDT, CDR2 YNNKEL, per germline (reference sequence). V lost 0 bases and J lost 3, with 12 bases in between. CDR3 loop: CASSQERQGLYEQYF. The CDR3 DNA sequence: TGTGCCAGCAGCCAAGAGAGGCAGGGTCTCTACGAGCAGTACTTC.